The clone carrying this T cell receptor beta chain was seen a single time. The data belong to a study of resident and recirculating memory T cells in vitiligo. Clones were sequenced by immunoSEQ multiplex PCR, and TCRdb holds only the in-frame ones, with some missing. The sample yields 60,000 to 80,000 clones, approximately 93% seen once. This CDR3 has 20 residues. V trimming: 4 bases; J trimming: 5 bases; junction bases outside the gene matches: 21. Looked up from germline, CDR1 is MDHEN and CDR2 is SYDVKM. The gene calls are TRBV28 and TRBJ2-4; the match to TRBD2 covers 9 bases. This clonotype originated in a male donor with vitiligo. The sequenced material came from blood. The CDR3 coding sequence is TGTGCCAGCAGTTCCCCCAAAGCGGGGGGCCGGGTGGGGTCTCAAAACATTCAGTACTTC. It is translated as CASSSPKAGGRVGSQNIQYF. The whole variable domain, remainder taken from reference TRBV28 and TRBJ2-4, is DVKVTQSSRYLVKRTGEKVFLECVQDMDHENMFWYRQDPGLGLRLIYFSYDVKMKEKGDIPEGYSVSREKKERFSLILESASTNQTSMYLCASSSPKAGGRVGSQNIQYFGAGTRLSVL.